The TCR beta chain described here comes from a study of T cells in women clearing cervical HPV infection. Study-level points and caveats: Richness differences could reflect unmeasured T-cell content per sample. Repertoire richness, not evenness, was significantly elevated in CIN3+ cases versus controls.

TCR beta CDR3 amplified by multiplex PCR from approximately 1,200 ng genomic DNA. Repertoires were generated with immunoSEQ multiplex PCR, while TCRdb's copy carries only in-frame clones and drops some. Its table records 30,000 to 45,000 clones. As concerns this clone: Its antigen is unidentified. Read coverage stops 3 residues before the CDR3 terminus; the germline J gene supplies the remainder.

Trimming took off 5 bases at V and 0 bases at J, with 11 bases between the two ends. CDR1 is DFQATT, CDR2 SNEGSKA, per germline (reference sequence). The CDR3 is 14 amino acids. The sequence came from a woman aged 18-70 years with a cervical HPV16 infection that either progressed to CIN3+ or cleared (not recorded which). Sequenced sample: blood buffy coat. The chain carries TRBV20-1 and TRBJ2-1, with D possibly TRBD1 on 6 matching bases. The sequenced CDR3 bases are TGCAGTGCTCTAGGACAGACCTCCTACAATGAG. It yields the protein CSALGQTSYNE. Given in full, the CDR3 is CSALGQTSYNEQFF.